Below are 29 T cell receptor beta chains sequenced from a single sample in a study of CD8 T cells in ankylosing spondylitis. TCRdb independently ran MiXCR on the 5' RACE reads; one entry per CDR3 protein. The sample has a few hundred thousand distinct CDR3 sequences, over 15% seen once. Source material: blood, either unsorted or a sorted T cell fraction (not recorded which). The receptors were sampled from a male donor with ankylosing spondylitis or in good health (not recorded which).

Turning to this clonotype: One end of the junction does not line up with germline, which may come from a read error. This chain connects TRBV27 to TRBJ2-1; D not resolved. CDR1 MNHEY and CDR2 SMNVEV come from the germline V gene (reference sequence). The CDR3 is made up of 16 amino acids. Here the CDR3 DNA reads TGCACCAGCAGTTTATCCAGGCGGAGCTCCTACAATGAGCAGTTCTTC. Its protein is CTSSLSRRSSYNEQFF.

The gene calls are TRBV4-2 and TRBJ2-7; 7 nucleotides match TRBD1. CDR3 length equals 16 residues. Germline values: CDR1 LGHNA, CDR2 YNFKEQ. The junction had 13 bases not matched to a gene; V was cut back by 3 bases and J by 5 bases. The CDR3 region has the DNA TGTGCCAGCAGCCAGCCCCTGACAGGGTCTAGGGACGAGCAGTACTTC. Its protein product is CASSQPLTGSRDEQYF.

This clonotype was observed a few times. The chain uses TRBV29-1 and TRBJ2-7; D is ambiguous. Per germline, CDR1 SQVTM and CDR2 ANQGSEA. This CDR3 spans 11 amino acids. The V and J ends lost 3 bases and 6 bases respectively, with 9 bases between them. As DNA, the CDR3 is TGCAGCGTTGAGTCGTATGGCGAGCAGTACTTC. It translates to CSVESYGEQYF.

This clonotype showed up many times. This chain's CDR3 is CSASTVIKDYEQYF. CDR3 nucleotides: TGCAGTGCTAGTACGGTCATAAAGGACTACGAGCAGTACTTC. The rearrangement links TRBV20-1 to TRBJ2-7; the D is unclear. This CDR3 is built from 14 residues. Deletions cut 3 bases from V and 3 bases from J, with 15 bases between. Germline CDR1 and CDR2: DFQATT and SNEGSKA (reference sequence).

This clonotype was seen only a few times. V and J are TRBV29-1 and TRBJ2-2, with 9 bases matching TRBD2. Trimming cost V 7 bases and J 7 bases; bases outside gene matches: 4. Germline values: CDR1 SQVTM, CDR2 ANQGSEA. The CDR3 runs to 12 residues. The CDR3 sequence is CSGLAGSGELFF. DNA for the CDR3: TGCAGCGGCCTAGCGGGAAGCGGGGAGCTGTTTTTT.

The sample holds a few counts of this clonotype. DNA for the CDR3: TGCAGCGTTGAAGGGCTAGCGGCCGTATACAATGAGCAGTTCTTC. Its protein is CSVEGLAAVYNEQFF. The chain has TRBV29-1 and TRBJ2-1, with TRBD2 matching 7 bases. With 1 base clipped from V and 4 bases from J, the junction kept 7 bases outside the gene matches. The CDR3 loop spans 15 amino acids. CDR1 is SQVTM, CDR2 ANQGSEA, per germline.

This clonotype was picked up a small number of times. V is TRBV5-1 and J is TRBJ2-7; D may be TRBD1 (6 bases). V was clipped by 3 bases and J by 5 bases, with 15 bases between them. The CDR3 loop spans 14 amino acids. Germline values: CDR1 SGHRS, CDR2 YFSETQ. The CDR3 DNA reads TGCGCCAGCAGCTGGAATGCAGGGGACGACGAGCAGTACTTC. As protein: CASSWNAGDDEQYF.

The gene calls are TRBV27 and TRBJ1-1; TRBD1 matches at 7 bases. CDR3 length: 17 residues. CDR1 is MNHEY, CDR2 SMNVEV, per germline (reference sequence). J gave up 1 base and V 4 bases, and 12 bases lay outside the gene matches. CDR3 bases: TGTGCCAGCAGTTCCCTAGACAGGGCCAATGGGAACACTGAAGCTTTCTTT. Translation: CASSSLDRANGNTEAFF.

The DNA for the CDR3 is TGTGCCAGCAGTCTCACCCCTAGCGGGAGCACAGATACGCAGTATTTT. Protein sequence: CASSLTPSGSTDTQYF. The gene calls are TRBV27 and TRBJ2-3; 8 bases are shared with TRBD2. Looked up from germline, CDR1 is MNHEY and CDR2 is SMNVEV (reference sequence). CDR3 length equals 16 residues. Germline trimming cut 5 bases from V and 0 bases from J; bases unmatched to any gene: 7.

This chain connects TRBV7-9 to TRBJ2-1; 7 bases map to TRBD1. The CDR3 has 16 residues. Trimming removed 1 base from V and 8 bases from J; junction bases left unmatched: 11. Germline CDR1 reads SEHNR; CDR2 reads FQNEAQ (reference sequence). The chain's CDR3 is CASSLESTGFWDEQFF. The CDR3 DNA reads TGTGCCAGCAGCTTAGAATCGACAGGGTTCTGGGATGAGCAGTTCTTC.

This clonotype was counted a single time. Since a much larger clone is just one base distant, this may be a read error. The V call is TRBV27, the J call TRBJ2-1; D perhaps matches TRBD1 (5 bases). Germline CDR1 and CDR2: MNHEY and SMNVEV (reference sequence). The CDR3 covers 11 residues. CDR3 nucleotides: TGTGCCAGCAGTTTAGGGGCCCAGCAGCTCTTC. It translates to CASSLGAQQLF.

The CDR3 reads CASSWDRSDEQYF. The CDR3 region has the DNA TGTGCCAGCAGTTGGGACAGGTCGGACGAGCAGTACTTC. The chain uses TRBV12-3 or TRBV12-4 and TRBJ2-7, with 8 positions matching TRBD1. This CDR3 is built from 13 residues. The V and J ends lost 4 bases and 5 bases, in that order; junction bases with no gene match: 4.

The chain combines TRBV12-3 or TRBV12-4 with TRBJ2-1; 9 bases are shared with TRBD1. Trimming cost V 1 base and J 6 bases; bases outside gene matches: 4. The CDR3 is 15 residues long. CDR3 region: CASSLGQGGLNEQFF. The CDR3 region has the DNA TGTGCCAGCAGTTTAGGACAGGGGGGGCTCAATGAGCAGTTCTTC.

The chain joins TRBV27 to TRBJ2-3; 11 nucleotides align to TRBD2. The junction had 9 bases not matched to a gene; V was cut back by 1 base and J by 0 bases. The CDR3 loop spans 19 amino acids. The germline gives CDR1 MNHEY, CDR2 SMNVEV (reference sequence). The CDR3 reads CASSLFGLAGGTSTDTQYF. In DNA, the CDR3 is TGTGCCAGCAGTTTATTTGGGCTAGCGGGAGGCACTAGCACAGATACGCAGTATTTT.

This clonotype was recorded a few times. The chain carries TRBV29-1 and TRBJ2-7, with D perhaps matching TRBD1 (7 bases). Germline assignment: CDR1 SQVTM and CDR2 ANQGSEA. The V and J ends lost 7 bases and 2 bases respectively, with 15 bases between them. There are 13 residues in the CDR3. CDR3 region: CSAVRDSPYEQYF. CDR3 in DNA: TGCAGCGCTGTGCGGGACAGCCCCTACGAGCAGTACTTC.

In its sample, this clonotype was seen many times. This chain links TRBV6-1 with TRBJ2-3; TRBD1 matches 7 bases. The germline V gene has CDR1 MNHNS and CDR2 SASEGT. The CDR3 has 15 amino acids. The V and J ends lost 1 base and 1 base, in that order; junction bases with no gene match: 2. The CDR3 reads CASSEDGTGTDTQYF. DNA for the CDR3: TGTGCCAGCAGTGAAGATGGGACAGGCACAGATACGCAGTATTTT.

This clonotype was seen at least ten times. CDR3 nucleotides: TGCAGTATGGTGGTAGCGAGGGAAGAGACCCAGTACTTC. Translated: CSMVVAREETQYF. The chain carries TRBV20-1 and TRBJ2-5; the D gene is possibly TRBD2 (5 bases). The CDR3 totals 13 residues. Between the trimmed V and J ends, which lost 8 bases and 3 bases, there was a span of 16 bases. CDR1 is DFQATT and CDR2 is SNEGSKA in the germline V gene (reference sequence).

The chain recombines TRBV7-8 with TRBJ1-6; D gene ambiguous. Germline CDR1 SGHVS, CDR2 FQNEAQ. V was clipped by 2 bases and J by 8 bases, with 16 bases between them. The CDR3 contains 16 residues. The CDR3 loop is CASSLIPDHRDSPLHF. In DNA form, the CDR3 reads TGTGCCAGCAGCTTAATTCCAGACCACCGGGATTCACCCCTCCACTTT.

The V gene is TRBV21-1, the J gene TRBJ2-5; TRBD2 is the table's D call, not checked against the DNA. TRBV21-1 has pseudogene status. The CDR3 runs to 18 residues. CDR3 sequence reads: CASSKARTSGREQETQYF. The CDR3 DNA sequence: TGTGCCAGCAGCAAAGCGAGGACTAGCGGGAGGGAACAAGAGACCCAGTACTTC.

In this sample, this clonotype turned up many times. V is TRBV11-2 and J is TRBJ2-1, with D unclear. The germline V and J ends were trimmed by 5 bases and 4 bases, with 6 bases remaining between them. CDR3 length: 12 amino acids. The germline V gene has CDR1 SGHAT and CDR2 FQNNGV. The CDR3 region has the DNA TGTGCCAGCAGCGTGAGTTACAATGAGCAGTTCTTC. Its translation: CASSVSYNEQFF.

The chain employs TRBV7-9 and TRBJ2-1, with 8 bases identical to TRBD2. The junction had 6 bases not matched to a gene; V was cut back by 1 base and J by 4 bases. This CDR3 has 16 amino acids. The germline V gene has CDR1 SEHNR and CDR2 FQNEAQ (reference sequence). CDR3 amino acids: CASSLVRIAGYNEQFF. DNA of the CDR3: TGTGCCAGCAGCTTAGTCCGAATAGCGGGATACAATGAGCAGTTCTTC.

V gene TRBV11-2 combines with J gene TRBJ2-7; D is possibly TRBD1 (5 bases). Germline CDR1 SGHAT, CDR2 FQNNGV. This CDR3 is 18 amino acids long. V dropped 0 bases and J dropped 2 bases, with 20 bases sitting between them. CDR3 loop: CASSLDSRQGLATYEQYF. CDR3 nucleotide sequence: TGTGCCAGCAGCTTAGATTCCCGGCAGGGTTTGGCCACCTACGAGCAGTACTTC.

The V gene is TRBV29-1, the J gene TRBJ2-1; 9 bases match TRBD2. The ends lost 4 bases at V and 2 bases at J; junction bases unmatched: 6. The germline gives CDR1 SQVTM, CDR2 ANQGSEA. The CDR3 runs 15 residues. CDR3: CSVVGGRATYNEQFF. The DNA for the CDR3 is TGCAGCGTTGTCGGCGGGAGGGCCACCTACAATGAGCAGTTCTTC.

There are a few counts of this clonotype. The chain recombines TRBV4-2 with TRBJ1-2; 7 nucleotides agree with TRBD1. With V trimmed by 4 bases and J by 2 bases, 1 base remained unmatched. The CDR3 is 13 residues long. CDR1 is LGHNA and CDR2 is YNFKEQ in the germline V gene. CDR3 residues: CASSPGQNYGYTF. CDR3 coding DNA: TGTGCCAGCAGCCCGGGACAGAACTATGGCTACACCTTC.

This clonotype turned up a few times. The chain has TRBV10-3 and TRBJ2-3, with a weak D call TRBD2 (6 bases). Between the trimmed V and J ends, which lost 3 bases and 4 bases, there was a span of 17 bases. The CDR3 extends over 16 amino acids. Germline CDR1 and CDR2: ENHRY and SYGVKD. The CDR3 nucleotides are TGTGCCATCAGTGAATTACGGACTGGGGAGGCAGATACGCAGTATTTT. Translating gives CAISELRTGEADTQYF.

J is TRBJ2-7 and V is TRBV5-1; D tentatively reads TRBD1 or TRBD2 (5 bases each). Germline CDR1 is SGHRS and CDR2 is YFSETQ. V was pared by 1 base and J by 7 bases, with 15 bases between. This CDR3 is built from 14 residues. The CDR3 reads CASSLSWGSGEQYF. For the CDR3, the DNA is TGCGCCAGCAGCTTGTCGTGGGGGTCGGGTGAGCAGTACTTC.

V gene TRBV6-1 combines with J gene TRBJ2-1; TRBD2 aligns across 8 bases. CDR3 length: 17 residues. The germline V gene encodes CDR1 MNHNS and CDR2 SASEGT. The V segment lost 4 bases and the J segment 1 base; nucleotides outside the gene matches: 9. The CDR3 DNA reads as TGTGCCAGCAGTGTCGCGAGCGGGAGTAGGTCCTACAATGAGCAGTTCTTC. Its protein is CASSVASGSRSYNEQFF.

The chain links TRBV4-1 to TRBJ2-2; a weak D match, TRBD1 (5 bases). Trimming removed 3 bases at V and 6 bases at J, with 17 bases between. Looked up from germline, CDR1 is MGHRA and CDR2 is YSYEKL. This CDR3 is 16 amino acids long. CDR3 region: CASSHAAGRPAGELFF. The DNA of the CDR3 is TGCGCCAGCAGCCACGCGGCAGGGCGGCCGGCCGGGGAGCTGTTTTTT.

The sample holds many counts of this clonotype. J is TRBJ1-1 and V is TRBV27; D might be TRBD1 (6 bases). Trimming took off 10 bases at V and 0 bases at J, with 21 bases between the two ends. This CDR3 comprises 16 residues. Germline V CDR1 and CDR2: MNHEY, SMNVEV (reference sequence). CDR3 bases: TGTGCCACCCAAAGCAGGGGTATGGGGATGAACACTGAAGCTTTCTTT. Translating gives CATQSRGMGMNTEAFF.